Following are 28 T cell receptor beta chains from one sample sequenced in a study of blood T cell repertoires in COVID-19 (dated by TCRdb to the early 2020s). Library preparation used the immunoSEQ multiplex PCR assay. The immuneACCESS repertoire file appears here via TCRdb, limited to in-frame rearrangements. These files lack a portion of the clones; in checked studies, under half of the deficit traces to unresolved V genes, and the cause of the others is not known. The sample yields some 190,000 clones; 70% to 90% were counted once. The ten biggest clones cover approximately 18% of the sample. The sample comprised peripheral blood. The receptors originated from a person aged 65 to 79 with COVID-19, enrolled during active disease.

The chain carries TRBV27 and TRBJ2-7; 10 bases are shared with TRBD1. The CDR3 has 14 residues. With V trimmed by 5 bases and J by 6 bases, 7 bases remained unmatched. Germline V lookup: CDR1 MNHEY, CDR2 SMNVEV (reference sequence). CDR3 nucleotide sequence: TGTGCCAGCAGTCCCACCGGGACAGGGGTCGAGCAGTACTTC. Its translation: CASSPTGTGVEQYF.

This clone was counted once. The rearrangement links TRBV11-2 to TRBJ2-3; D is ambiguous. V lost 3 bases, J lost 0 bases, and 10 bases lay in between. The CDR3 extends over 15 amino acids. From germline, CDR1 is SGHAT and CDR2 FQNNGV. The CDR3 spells CASSFSLGSTDTQYF. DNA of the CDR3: TGTGCCAGCAGCTTTTCGCTGGGCAGCACAGATACGCAGTATTTT.

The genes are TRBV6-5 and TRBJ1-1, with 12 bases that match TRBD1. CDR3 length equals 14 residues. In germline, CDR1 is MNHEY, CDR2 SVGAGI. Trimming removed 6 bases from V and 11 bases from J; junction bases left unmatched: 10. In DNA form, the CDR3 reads TGTGCCAGCAGCCGGAGGGACAGGGGGCGGAATGCTTTCTTT. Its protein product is CASSRRDRGRNAFF.

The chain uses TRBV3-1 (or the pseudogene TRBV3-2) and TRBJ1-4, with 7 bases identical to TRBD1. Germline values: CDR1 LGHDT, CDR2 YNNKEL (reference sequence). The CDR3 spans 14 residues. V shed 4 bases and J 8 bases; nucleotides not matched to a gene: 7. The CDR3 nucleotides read TGTGCCAGCAGCCCACAGGGGTATCGCGAAAAACTGTTTTTT. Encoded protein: CASSPQGYREKLFF.

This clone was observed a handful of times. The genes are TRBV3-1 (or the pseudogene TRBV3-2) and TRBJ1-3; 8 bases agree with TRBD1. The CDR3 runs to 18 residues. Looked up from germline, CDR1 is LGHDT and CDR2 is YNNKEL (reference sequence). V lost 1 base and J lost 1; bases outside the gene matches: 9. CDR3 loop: CASSQARGQGASGNTIYF. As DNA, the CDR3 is TGTGCCAGCAGCCAAGCCCGCGGACAGGGCGCTTCTGGAAACACCATATATTTT.

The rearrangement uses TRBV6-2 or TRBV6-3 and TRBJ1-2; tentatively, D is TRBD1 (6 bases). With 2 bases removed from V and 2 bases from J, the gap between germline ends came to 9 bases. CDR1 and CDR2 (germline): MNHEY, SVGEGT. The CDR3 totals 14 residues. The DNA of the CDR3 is TGTGCCAGCAGTTACACTACAGGGAACTATGGCTACACCTTC. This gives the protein CASSYTTGNYGYTF.

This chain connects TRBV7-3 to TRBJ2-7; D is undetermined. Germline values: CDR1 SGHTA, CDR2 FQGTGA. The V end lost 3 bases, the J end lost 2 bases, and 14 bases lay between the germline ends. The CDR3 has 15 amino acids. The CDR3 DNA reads TGTGCCAGCAGCTTGATCGACCGTGAGGCCTACGAGCAGTACTTC. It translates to CASSLIDREAYEQYF.

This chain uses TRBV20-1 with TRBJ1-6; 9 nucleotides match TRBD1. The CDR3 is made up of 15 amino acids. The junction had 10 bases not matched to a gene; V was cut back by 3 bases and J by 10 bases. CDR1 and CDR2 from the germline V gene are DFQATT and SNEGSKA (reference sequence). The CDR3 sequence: CSASTGTGRESPLHF. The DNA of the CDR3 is TGCAGTGCTAGTACCGGGACAGGGAGGGAATCACCCCTCCACTTT.

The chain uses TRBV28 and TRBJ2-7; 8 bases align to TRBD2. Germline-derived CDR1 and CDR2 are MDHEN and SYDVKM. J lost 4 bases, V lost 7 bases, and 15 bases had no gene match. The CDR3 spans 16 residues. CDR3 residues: CASNQLSRGARYEQYF. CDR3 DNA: TGTGCCAGCAATCAGTTGTCGCGGGGGGCACGTTACGAGCAGTACTTC.

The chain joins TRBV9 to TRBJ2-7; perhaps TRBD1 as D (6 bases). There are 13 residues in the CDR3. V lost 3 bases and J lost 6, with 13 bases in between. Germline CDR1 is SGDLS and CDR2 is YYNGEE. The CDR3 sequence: CASSGSLRGEQYF. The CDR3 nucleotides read TGTGCCAGCAGCGGCTCACTCAGGGGCGAGCAGTACTTC.

The CDR3: CASSKRGGLNTEAFF. CDR3 sequence (DNA): TGTGCCAGCAGCAAACGGGGGGGGTTGAACACTGAAGCTTTCTTT. The chain employs TRBV21-1 and TRBJ1-1. TRBV21-1 is classified as a pseudogene. CDR3 length: 15 amino acids.

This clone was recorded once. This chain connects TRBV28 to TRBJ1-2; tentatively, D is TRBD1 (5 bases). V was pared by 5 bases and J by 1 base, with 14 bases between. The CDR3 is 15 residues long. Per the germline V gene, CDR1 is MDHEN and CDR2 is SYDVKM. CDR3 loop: CASSLSSDSNYGYTF. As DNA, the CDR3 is TGTGCCAGCAGTCTTAGCTCAGACAGTAACTATGGCTACACCTTC.

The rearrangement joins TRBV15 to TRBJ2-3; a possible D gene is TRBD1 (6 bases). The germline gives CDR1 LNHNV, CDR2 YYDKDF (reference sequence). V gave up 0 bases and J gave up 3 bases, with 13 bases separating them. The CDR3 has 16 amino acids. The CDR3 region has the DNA TGTGCCACCAGCAGAGATGGTCGCAGGGGAACAGATACGCAGTATTTT. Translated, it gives CATSRDGRRGTDTQYF.

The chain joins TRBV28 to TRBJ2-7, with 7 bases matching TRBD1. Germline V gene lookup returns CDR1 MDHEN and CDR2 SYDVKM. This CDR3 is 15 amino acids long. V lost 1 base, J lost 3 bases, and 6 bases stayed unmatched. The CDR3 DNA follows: TGTGCCAGCAGTTTATCCGGGAACAGGGGCTACGAGCAGTACTTC. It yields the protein CASSLSGNRGYEQYF.

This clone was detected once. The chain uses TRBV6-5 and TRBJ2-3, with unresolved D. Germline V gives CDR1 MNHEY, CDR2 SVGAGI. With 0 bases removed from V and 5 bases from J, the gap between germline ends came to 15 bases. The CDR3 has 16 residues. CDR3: CASSYSISTTEDTQYF. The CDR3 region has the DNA TGTGCCAGCAGTTACTCGATTAGCACAACGGAAGATACGCAGTATTTT.

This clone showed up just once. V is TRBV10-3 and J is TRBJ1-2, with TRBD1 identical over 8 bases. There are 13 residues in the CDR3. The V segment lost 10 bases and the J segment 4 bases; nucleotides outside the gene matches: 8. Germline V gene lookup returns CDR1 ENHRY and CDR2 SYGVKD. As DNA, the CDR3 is TGTGCCACCCTTCAGGGGGCTGGCTATGGCTACACCTTC. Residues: CATLQGAGYGYTF.

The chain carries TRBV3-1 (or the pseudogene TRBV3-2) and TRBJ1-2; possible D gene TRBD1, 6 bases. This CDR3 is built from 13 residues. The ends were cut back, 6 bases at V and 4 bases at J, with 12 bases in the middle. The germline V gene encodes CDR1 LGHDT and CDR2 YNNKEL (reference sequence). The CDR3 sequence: CASSTGNAYGYTF. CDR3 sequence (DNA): TGTGCCAGCAGTACAGGGAATGCCTATGGCTACACCTTC.

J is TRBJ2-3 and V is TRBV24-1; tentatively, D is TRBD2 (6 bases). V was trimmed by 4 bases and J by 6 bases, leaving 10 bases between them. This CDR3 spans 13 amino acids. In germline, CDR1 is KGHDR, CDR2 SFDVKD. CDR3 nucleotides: TGTGCCACCAGTGAGGCAGGGAGGGATACGCAGTATTTT. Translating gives CATSEAGRDTQYF.

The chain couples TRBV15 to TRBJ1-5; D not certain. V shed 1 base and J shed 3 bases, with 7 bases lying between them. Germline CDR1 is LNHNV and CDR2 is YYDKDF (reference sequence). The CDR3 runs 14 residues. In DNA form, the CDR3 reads TGTGCCACCAGCAGAGCGCAGGTCAATCAGCCCCAGCATTTT. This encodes CATSRAQVNQPQHF.

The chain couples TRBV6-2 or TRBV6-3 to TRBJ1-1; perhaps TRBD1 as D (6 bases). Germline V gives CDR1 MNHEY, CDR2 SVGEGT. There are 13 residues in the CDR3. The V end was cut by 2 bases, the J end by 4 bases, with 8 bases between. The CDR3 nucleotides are TGTGCCAGCAGTTACCGAGGGGGCACTGAAGCTTTCTTT. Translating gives CASSYRGGTEAFF.

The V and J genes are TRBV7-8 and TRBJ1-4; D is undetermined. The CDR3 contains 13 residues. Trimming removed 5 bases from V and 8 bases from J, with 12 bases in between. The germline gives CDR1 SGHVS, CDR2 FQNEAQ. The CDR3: CASSEDSYEKLFF. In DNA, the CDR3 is TGTGCCAGCAGCGAAGACTCTTACGAAAAACTGTTTTTT. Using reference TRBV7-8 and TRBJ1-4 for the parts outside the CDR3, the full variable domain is GAGVSQSPRYKVAKRGQDVALRCDPISGHVSLFWYQQALGQGPEFLTYFQNEAQLDKSGLPSDRFFAERPEGSVSTLKIQRTQQEDSAVYLCASSEDSYEKLFFGSGTQLSVL.

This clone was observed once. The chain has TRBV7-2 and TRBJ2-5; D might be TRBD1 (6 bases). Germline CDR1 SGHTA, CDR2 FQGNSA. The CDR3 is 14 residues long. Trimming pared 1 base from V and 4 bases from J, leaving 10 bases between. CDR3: CASSLDRVGETQYF. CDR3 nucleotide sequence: TGTGCCAGCAGCTTAGACAGGGTCGGAGAGACCCAGTACTTC.

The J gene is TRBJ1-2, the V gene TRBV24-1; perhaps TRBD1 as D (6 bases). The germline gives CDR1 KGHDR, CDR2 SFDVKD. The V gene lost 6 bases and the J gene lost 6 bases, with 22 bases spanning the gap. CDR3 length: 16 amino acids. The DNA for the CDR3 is TGTGCCACCAGTCCCGGCAGGGGTTACCCCGGAAATGGCTACACCTTC. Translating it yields CATSPGRGYPGNGYTF.

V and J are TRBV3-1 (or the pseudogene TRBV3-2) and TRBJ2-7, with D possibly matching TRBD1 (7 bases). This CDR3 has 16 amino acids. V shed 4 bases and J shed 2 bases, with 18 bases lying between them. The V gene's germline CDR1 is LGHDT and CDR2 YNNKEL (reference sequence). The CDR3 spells CASSLSQGGRTYEQYF. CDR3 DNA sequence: TGTGCCAGCAGCCTCTCCCAGGGGGGAAGGACCTACGAGCAGTACTTC.

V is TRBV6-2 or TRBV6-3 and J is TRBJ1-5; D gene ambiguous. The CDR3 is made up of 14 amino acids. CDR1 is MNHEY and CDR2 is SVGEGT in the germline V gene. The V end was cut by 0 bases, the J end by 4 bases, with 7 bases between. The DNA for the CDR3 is TGTGCCAGCAGTTACTCAAGCCGGAATCAGCCCCAGCATTTT. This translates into CASSYSSRNQPQHF.

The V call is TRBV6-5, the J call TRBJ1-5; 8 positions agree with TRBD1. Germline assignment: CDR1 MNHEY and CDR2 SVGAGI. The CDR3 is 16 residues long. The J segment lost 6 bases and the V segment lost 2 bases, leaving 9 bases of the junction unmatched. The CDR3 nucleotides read TGTGCCAGCAGTTACGGGGCAGGGGGCTCAGGTCAGCCCCAGCATTTT. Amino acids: CASSYGAGGSGQPQHF.

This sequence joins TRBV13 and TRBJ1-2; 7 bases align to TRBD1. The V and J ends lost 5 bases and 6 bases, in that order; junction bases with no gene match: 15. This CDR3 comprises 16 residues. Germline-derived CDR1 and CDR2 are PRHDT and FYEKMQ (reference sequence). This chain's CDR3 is CASSAWTGISSNGYTF. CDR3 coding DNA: TGTGCCAGCAGCGCCTGGACAGGCATTTCTTCCAATGGCTACACCTTC.

The CDR3 here is CASSSPGSATEAFF. DNA of the CDR3: TGTGCCAGCAGTTCCCCAGGGTCGGCCACTGAAGCTTTCTTT. The rearrangement joins TRBV6-5 to TRBJ1-1, with a tentative D call TRBD1 (5 bases). Per germline, CDR1 MNHEY and CDR2 SVGAGI. With 4 bases removed from V and 4 bases from J, the gap between germline ends came to 13 bases. This CDR3 is 14 amino acids long.